A single sample is the source of the 26 T cell receptor beta chains below, sequenced in a study of cytomegalovirus exposure and HLA in healthy donors. The PCR had 60 Vbeta and 13 Jbeta primers. Sequencing was performed with immunoSEQ multiplex PCR; in TCRdb, only in-frame clones are kept and a portion is missing. The sample table sets out about 52,000 clones. The sample taken for sequencing was PBMCs. These receptors were taken from a woman aged 55-70 years in good health and CMV-seropositive.

The chain couples TRBV5-1 to TRBJ2-2; 8 bases match TRBD2. This CDR3 comprises 16 residues. Trimming cost V 4 bases and J 6 bases; bases outside gene matches: 11. Germline lookup yields CDR1 SGHRS and CDR2 YFSETQ. CDR3 protein: CASSPTGTSGPGELFF. The CDR3 bases are TGCGCCAGCAGCCCTACCGGGACTAGTGGTCCCGGGGAGCTGTTTTTT.

The rearrangement uses TRBV12-5 and TRBJ2-7; D ambiguous. Germline CDR1 and CDR2: LGHNT and FRNRAP. The CDR3 runs to 12 residues. The V end was cut by 7 bases, the J end by 4 bases, with 11 bases between. The CDR3 DNA follows: TGTGCTAGTGCTCCAACGGGTTACGAGCAGTACTTC. Its protein product is CASAPTGYEQYF.

The V gene is TRBV7-9, the J gene TRBJ1-2; possibly TRBD1 for D (5 bases). This CDR3 is built from 14 residues. CDR1 is SEHNR and CDR2 is FQNEAQ in the germline V gene (reference sequence). The ends were cut back, 3 bases at V and 4 bases at J, with 12 bases in the middle. CDR3 amino acids: CASSLATDPYGYTF. The CDR3 bases are TGTGCCAGCAGCTTGGCGACAGACCCCTATGGCTACACCTTC.

This chain connects TRBV2 to TRBJ1-1; no reliable D call. This CDR3 is built from 13 residues. Germline V gene data show CDR1 as SNHLY and CDR2 as FYNNEI. Trimming took 3 bases from V and 1 from J, leaving 6 bases between them. The CDR3 sequence: CASSEAPNTEAFF. Here the CDR3 DNA reads TGTGCCAGCAGTGAGGCACCGAACACTGAAGCTTTCTTT. The variable domain in full, completed from reference TRBV2 and TRBJ1-1, reads EPEVTQTPSHQVTQMGQEVILRCVPISNHLYFYWYRQILGQKVEFLVSFYNNEISEKSEIFDDQFSVERPDGSNFTLKIRSTKLEDSAMYFCASSEAPNTEAFFGQGTRLTVV.

The chain combines TRBV25-1 with TRBJ1-3; D remains ambiguous. The CDR3 has 13 amino acids. Germline CDR1 reads MGHDK; CDR2 reads SYGVNS. The V end was cut by 3 bases, the J end by 0 bases, with 3 bases between. CDR3 bases: TGTGCCAGCAGTGACAGCTCTGGAAACACCATATATTTT. Translated: CASSDSSGNTIYF.

The rearrangement joins TRBV11-2 to TRBJ2-2, with D possibly matching TRBD2 (6 bases). The germline V gene encodes CDR1 SGHAT and CDR2 FQNNGV. This CDR3 comprises 16 residues. Between the trimmed V and J ends, which lost 1 base and 7 bases, there was a span of 16 bases. The DNA of the CDR3 is TGTGCCAGCAGCTTAGGGACTATCTTAGATGGCGGGGAGCTGTTTTTT. It specifies CASSLGTILDGGELFF. The whole variable domain, remainder taken from reference TRBV11-2 and TRBJ2-2, is EAGVAQSPRYKIIEKRQSVAFWCNPISGHATLYWYQQILGQGPKLLIQFQNNGVVDDSQLPKDRFSAERLKGVDSTLKIQPAKLEDSAVYLCASSLGTILDGGELFFGEGSRLTVL.

The chain couples TRBV27 to TRBJ1-1, with 7 bases that match TRBD1. Trimming took 2 bases from V and 1 from J; bases not matched to a gene: 4. The CDR3 extends over 15 amino acids. Germline V gene data show CDR1 as MNHEY and CDR2 as SMNVEV (reference sequence). The CDR3 nucleotides read TGTGCCAGCAGTTTAACCGACAGGGCGAACACTGAAGCTTTCTTT. Its translation is CASSLTDRANTEAFF.

V is TRBV18 and J is TRBJ2-4; 10 bases map to TRBD1. This CDR3 has 19 amino acids. V shed 6 bases and J 0 bases; nucleotides not matched to a gene: 14. CDR1 and CDR2 (germline): KGHSH, LQKENI. The CDR3 DNA is TGTGCCAGCTCGCAGTCGGCGGGACAGGGGTTTCTAGCCAAAAACATTCAGTACTTC. Amino acid sequence: CASSQSAGQGFLAKNIQYF.

The chain has TRBV18 and TRBJ2-7; 9 bases line up with TRBD1. Germline V gives CDR1 KGHSH, CDR2 LQKENI. The CDR3 runs 14 residues. V was clipped by 6 bases and J by 3 bases; unmatched bases: 6. CDR3 DNA: TGTGCCAGCTCCGAGACAGGGGGGATCTACGAGCAGTACTTC. Translated, it gives CASSETGGIYEQYF.

CDR3 nucleotides: TGTGCCATCAGTGACGCAGGCGGGAATTCACCCCTCCACTTT. Protein sequence: CAISDAGGNSPLHF. The rearrangement links TRBV10-3 to TRBJ1-6; D uncertain. The germline V and J ends were trimmed by 3 bases and 7 bases, with 10 bases remaining between them. The CDR3 loop spans 14 amino acids. CDR1 is ENHRY and CDR2 is SYGVKD in the germline V gene.

The chain employs TRBV9 and TRBJ2-7; D is possibly TRBD2 (6 bases). Trimming removed 0 bases from V and 3 bases from J, with 10 bases in between. CDR3 size: 14 residues. The germline V gene has CDR1 SGDLS and CDR2 YYNGEE. The CDR3: CASSVDGGYYEQYF. The DNA of the CDR3 is TGTGCCAGCAGCGTAGATGGGGGGTACTACGAGCAGTACTTC.

CDR3 in DNA: TGCGCCAGCAGCCAAGATCTTGCCAGGGTCCAGTTCTTC. Its protein product is CASSQDLARVQFF. The gene calls are TRBV4-1 and TRBJ2-1, with D possibly being TRBD1 (5 bases). V lost 0 bases and J lost 13, with 13 bases in between. Germline CDR1 is MGHRA and CDR2 is YSYEKL. The CDR3 covers 13 residues.

This rearrangement joins TRBV6-1 to TRBJ1-2; weak D call: TRBD1 (6 bases). CDR3 size: 15 residues. Germline CDR1 MNHNS, CDR2 SASEGT. Trimming left V 3 bases short and J 7 bases short, with 18 bases between. For the CDR3, the DNA is TGTGCCAGCAGTGATGGGGACACCGGGTGGGGTGGCTACACCTTC. It yields the protein CASSDGDTGWGGYTF.

The genes are TRBV5-1 and TRBJ2-7; TRBD1 matches 10 bases. From germline, CDR1 is SGHRS and CDR2 YFSETQ. V gave up 4 bases and J gave up 3 bases; unmatched junction bases: 4. The CDR3 has 14 amino acids. The CDR3 DNA reads TGCGCCAGCAGCGCGGACAGGGGGTACTACGAGCAGTACTTC. The encoded protein is CASSADRGYYEQYF.

The V call is TRBV6-5, the J call TRBJ2-7, with D maybe TRBD2 (6 bases). The germline V gene encodes CDR1 MNHEY and CDR2 SVGAGI. The CDR3 is 16 amino acids. Between the trimmed V and J ends, which lost 3 bases and 6 bases, there was a span of 21 bases. CDR3 coding DNA: TGTGCCAGCAGTTATGGGGGAGGTCGTGGGATCGGCGAGCAGTACTTC. Encoded protein: CASSYGGGRGIGEQYF.

This chain joins TRBV11-3 and TRBJ1-1; unclear D gene. CDR1 is SGHNT and CDR2 is YENEEA in the germline V gene. V lost 5 bases, J lost 0 bases, and 19 bases lay in between. The CDR3 sequence is 17 residues long. The CDR3 DNA is TGTGCCAGCAGCCTTGGTATGGAGAGATCCATGAACACTGAAGCTTTCTTT. Residues: CASSLGMERSMNTEAFF.

The chain couples TRBV6-5 to TRBJ1-2, with D possibly TRBD1 on 5 matching bases. The CDR3 sequence is 15 residues long. Germline lookup yields CDR1 MNHEY and CDR2 SVGAGI. The CDR3 protein is CATREQVWGDYGYTF. The CDR3 DNA follows: TGTGCGACTAGGGAACAGGTTTGGGGGGACTATGGCTACACCTTC.

The gene calls are TRBV5-6 and TRBJ1-2; D may be TRBD1 (6 bases). Germline lookup yields CDR1 SGHDT and CDR2 YYEEEE. CDR3 length: 15 amino acids. Trimming removed 0 bases from V and 3 bases from J, with 12 bases in between. The chain's CDR3 is CASSLGRGADYGYTF. CDR3 DNA sequence: TGTGCCAGCAGCTTGGGCCGGGGGGCGGACTATGGCTACACCTTC.

This chain connects TRBV10-3 to TRBJ2-6; 10 bases line up with TRBD1. The V gene's germline CDR1 is ENHRY and CDR2 SYGVKD. This CDR3 comprises 17 residues. V shed 7 bases and J 4 bases; nucleotides not matched to a gene: 10. CDR3 sequence: CAIKGPGQGSGANVLTF. CDR3 in DNA: TGTGCCATCAAAGGCCCGGGACAGGGGAGCGGGGCCAACGTCCTGACTTTC.

This chain uses TRBV4-1 with TRBJ2-5, with 8 nucleotides matching TRBD1. With V trimmed by 8 bases and J by 4 bases, 15 bases remained unmatched. This CDR3 contains 16 residues. Germline V CDR1 and CDR2: MGHRA, YSYEKL. This chain's CDR3 is CASQPGNRGNVETQYF. The CDR3 nucleotides read TGCGCCAGCCAGCCCGGCAACAGGGGGAACGTAGAGACCCAGTACTTC.

The rearrangement joins TRBV10-3 to TRBJ1-6; 10 positions match TRBD1. V shed 5 bases and J 7 bases; nucleotides not matched to a gene: 5. The CDR3 consists of 15 residues. CDR1 and CDR2 from the germline V gene are ENHRY and SYGVKD. This CDR3 reads CAISPTGGRNSPLHF. Here the CDR3 DNA reads TGTGCCATCAGTCCGACAGGGGGCCGCAATTCACCCCTCCACTTT.

A remark on this clone: Compared with germline, one end of the junction differs, possibly owing to a read error. V gene TRBV7-2 combines with J gene TRBJ2-7, with D maybe TRBD1 (5 bases). The CDR3 totals 14 residues. The germline gives CDR1 SGHTA, CDR2 FQGNSA. CDR3 DNA sequence: TGTGCCAGCAGTTCACCTATCAGGGTCTACGAGCAGTCCTTC. Encoded protein: CASSSPIRVYEQSF.

The chain uses TRBV7-9 and TRBJ1-4; D is unclear. CDR1 SEHNR and CDR2 FQNEAQ come from the germline V gene (reference sequence). CDR3 length equals 12 residues. V was shortened by 5 bases and J by 7 bases, with 8 bases between the two germline ends. The CDR3: CASSPQAEKLFF. DNA for the CDR3: TGTGCCAGCAGCCCCCAGGCTGAAAAACTGTTTTTT.

The chain uses TRBV18 and TRBJ1-1, with 7 bases that match TRBD1. The CDR3 has 13 residues. V dropped 5 bases and J dropped 4; count of bases not matched to a gene: 4. Germline V CDR1 and CDR2: KGHSH, LQKENI. In DNA form, the CDR3 reads TGTGCCAGCTCATCGACAGGGTCCACTGAAGCTTTCTTT. Amino acids: CASSSTGSTEAFF.

The chain has TRBV5-1 and TRBJ2-2, with D perhaps TRBD1 (6 bases). Germline-derived CDR1 and CDR2 are SGHRS and YFSETQ. V gave up 1 base and J gave up 0 bases, with 10 bases separating them. The CDR3 spans 16 residues. The CDR3 loop reads CASSLRQGSNTGELFF. CDR3 nucleotide sequence: TGCGCCAGCAGCTTGAGGCAGGGGTCGAACACCGGGGAGCTGTTTTTT.

A remark on this clone: Other DNA sequences of this sample code for an identical CDR3. The V gene is TRBV9, the J gene TRBJ1-1, with D perhaps TRBD1 (5 bases). Trimming took off 0 bases at V and 4 bases at J, with 10 bases between the two ends. The CDR3 runs 14 residues. The germline gives CDR1 SGDLS, CDR2 YYNGEE. This CDR3 is CASSVVQGSTEAFF. CDR3 nucleotide sequence: TGTGCCAGCAGCGTAGTCCAGGGAAGCACTGAAGCTTTCTTT.